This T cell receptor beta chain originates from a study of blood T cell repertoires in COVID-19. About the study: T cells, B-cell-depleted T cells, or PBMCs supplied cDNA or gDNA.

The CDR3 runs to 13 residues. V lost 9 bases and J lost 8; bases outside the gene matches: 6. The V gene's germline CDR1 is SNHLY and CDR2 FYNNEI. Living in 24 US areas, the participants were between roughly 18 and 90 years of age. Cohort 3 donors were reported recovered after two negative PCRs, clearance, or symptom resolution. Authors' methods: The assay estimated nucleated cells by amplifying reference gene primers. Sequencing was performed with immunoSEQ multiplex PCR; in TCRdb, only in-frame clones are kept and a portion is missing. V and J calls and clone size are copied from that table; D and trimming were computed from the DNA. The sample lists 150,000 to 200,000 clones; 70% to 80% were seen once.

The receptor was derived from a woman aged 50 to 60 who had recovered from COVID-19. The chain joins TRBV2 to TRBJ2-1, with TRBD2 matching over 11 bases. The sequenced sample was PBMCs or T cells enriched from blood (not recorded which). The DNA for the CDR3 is TGTGCCAGGGGGACTAGCGGCCCCCATGAGCAGTTCTTC. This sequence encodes CARGTSGPHEQFF.